This T cell receptor (beta chain) was retrieved from a study of T-cell memory formation after mild COVID-19. This clonotype came up a few times. Constant-segment primers served in 5'RACE that generated TCR alpha and TCR beta cDNA libraries bearing sample barcodes and UMIs. TCRdb called the 5' RACE reads again in MiXCR, with one record for every CDR3 protein. Among 450,000 to 650,000 distinct CDR3 sequences listed, about 20% were seen once. The sample taken for sequencing was PBMCs or a T cell subset sorted from them (not recorded which). The sequence came from an adult woman who had mild COVID-19 (a few samples of this study predate the infection). Cell type and time point are not known.

In DNA form, the CDR3 reads TGTGCCAGCAGCCAGGGAGGACAGCGAACTGAAGCTTTCTTT. It encodes CASSQGGQRTEAFF. V and J are TRBV3-1 and TRBJ1-1; perhaps TRBD1 as D (6 bases). Germline V CDR1 and CDR2: LGHDT, YNNKEL (reference sequence). V was shortened by 3 bases and J by 5 bases, with 13 bases between the two germline ends. The CDR3 runs to 14 residues.